The 3 T cell receptor beta chains given below trace back to one sample, sequenced in a study of blood T cell repertoires in COVID-19. Sequencing used immunoSEQ multiplex PCR; TCRdb keeps in-frame clones, though not all of them. The data contain about 83,000 clones, around 90% of them singletons. The sequenced sample was peripheral blood. These receptors originate from a woman aged 45-65 years with active or convalescent COVID-19.

This clone was picked up one time. The chain carries TRBV29-1 and TRBJ1-2, with TRBD1 matching 7 bases. Germline V lookup: CDR1 SQVTM, CDR2 ANQGSEA. V lost 3 bases, J lost 4 bases, and 5 bases stayed unmatched. This CDR3 contains 13 residues. Written as DNA, the CDR3 is TGCAGCGTTGAGGAACCAGGGGGCTATGGCTACACCTTC. Amino acids: CSVEEPGGYGYTF.

This clone has a count of ten or more. J is TRBJ2-7 and V is TRBV5-4, with D possibly being TRBD1 (6 bases). This CDR3 has 15 amino acids. Germline values: CDR1 SGHNT, CDR2 YYREEE (reference sequence). V lost 4 bases to trimming and J lost 9 bases, with 23 bases between them. CDR3 amino acids: CASSAQGLDGVGQYF. CDR3 sequence (DNA): TGTGCCAGCAGCGCACAGGGTTTGGACGGGGTTGGGCAGTACTTC.

The chain employs TRBV6-5 and TRBJ1-2; D is perhaps TRBD1 (6 bases). Germline-derived CDR1 and CDR2 are MNHEY and SVGAGI. This CDR3 region has 11 residues. Trimming removed 0 bases from V and 10 bases from J, with 6 bases in between. The DNA for the CDR3 is TGTGCCAGCAGTTACTCGGGGGCCTACACCTTC. Protein product: CASSYSGAYTF.